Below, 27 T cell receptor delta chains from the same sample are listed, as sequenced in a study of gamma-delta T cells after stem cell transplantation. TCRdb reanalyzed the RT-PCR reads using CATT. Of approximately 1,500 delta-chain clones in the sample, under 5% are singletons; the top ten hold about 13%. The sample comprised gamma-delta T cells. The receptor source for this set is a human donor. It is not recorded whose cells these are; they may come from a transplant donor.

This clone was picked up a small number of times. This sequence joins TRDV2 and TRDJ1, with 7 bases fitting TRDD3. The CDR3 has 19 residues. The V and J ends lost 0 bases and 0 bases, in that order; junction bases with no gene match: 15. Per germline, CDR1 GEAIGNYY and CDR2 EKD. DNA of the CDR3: TGTGCCTGTGACACCGTCGGGTTGAGGGATACCCCGTACACCGATAAACTCATCTTT. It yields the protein CACDTVGLRDTPYTDKLIF.

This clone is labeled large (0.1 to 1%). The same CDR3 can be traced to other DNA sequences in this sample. CDR3 nucleotides: TGTGCAGCAAGGGGAATCTGGGGGACAGCCTCCTGGGACACCCGACAGATGTTTTTC. Amino acid sequence: CAARGIWGTASWDTRQMFF. The chain joins TRAV29/DV5 to TRDJ3; 8 nucleotides agree with TRDD3. The germline V gene encodes CDR1 NSMFDY and CDR2 ISSIKDK. This CDR3 region has 19 residues. V dropped 2 bases and J dropped 0; count of bases not matched to a gene: 10.

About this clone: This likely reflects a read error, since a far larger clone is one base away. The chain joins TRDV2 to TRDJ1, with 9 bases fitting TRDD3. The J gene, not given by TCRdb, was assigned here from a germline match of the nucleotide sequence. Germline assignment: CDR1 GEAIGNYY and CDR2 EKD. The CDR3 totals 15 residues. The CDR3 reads CSCDTLGDRTDKLIF. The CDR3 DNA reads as TGTTCCTGTGACACGCTGGGGGATCGAACCGATAAACTCATCTTT.

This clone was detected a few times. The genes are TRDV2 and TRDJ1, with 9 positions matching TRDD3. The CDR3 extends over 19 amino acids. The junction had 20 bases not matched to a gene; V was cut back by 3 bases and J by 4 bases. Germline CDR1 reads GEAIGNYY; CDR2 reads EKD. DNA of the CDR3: TGTGCCTGTGACCCCTCTTTCCCTAAGGGGATACGCAAAGACGATAAACTCATCTTT. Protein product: CACDPSFPKGIRKDDKLIF.

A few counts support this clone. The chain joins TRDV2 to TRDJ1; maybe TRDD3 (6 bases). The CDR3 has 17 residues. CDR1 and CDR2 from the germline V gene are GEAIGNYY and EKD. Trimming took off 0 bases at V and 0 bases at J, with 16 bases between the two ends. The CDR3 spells CACDTLRGTRYTDKLIF. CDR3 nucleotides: TGTGCCTGTGACACCCTTCGGGGGACACGATACACCGATAAACTCATCTTT.

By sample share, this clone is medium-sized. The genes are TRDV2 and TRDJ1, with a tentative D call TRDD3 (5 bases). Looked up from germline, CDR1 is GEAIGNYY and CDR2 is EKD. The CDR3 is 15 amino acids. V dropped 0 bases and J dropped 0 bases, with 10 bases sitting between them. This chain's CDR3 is CACDTMGPYTDKLIF. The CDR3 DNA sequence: TGTGCCTGTGACACCATGGGGCCGTACACCGATAAACTCATCTTT.

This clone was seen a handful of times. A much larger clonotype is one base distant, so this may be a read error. The CDR3 DNA reads TGTGCCTGTGACACCATTTCCTCCCCTGGGGACGCCGAAGAGTACACCGATAAACTCATCTTT. Its protein is CACDTISSPGDAEEYTDKLIF. This rearrangement joins TRDV2 to TRDJ1; D is possibly TRDD3 (6 bases). Between the trimmed V and J ends, which lost 0 bases and 0 bases, there was a span of 28 bases. This CDR3 has 21 amino acids. CDR1 is GEAIGNYY, CDR2 EKD, per germline.

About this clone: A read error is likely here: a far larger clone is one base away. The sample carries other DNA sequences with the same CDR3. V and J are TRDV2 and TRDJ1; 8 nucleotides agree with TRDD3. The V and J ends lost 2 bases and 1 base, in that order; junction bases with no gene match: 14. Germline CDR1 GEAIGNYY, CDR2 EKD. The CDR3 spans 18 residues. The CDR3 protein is CACDMVLGDTPTTDKLIF. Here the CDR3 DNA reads TGTGCCTGTGACATGGTACTAGGGGATACTCCGACCACCGATAAACTCATCTTT.

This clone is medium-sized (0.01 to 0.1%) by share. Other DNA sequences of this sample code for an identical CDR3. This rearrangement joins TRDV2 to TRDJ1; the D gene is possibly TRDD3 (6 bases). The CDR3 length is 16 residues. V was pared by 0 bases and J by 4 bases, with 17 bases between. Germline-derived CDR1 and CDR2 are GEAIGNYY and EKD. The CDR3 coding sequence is TGTGCCTGTGACACCCTTCCAGCGCGACTGGGCGATAAACTCATCTTT. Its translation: CACDTLPARLGDKLIF.

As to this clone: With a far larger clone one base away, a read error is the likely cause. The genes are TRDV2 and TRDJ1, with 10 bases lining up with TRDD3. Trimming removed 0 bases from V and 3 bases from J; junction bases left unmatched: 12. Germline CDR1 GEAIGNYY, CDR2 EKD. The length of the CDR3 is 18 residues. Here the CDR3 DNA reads TGTGCCTGTGACACCGTAATGGGGGATACCTTATACGCCGATAAACTCATCTTT. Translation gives CACDTVMGDTLYADKLIF.

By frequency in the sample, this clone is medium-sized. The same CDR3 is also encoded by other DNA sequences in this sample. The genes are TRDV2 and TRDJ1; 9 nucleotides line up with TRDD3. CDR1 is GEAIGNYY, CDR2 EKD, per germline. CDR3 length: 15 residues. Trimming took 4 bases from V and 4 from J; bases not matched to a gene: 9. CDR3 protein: CACEGLGDKLDKLIF. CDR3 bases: TGTGCCTGTGAAGGACTGGGGGACAAACTCGATAAACTCATCTTT.

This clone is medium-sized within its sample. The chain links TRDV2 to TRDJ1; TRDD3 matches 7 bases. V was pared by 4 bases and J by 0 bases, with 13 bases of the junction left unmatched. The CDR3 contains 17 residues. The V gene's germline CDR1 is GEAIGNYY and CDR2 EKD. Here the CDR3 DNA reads TGTGCCTGTGATATGGTGGGGGAGACCCCGAACACCGATAAACTCATCTTT. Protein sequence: CACDMVGETPNTDKLIF.

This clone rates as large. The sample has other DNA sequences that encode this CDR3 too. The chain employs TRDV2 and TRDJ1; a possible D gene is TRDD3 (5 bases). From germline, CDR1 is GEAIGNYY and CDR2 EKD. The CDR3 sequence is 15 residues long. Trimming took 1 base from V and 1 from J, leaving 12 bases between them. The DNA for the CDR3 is TGTGCCTGTGACACAGTCGGGGGTCGCACCGATAAACTCATCTTT. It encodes CACDTVGGRTDKLIF.

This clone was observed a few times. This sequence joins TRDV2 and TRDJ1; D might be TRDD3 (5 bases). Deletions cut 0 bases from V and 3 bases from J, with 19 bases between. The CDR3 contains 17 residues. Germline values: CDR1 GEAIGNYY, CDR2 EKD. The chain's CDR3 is CACDTAGSRPHADKLIF. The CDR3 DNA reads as TGTGCCTGTGACACCGCGGGATCCAGACCCCACGCCGATAAACTCATCTTT.

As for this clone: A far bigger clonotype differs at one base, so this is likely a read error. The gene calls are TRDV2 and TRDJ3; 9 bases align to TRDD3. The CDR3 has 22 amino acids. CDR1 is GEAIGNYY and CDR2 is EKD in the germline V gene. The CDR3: CACDPPPTGDTGSSWDARQMFF. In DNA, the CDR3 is TGTGCCTGTGACCCGCCCCCAACAGGGGATACGGGGAGCTCCTGGGACGCCCGACAGATGTTTTTC.

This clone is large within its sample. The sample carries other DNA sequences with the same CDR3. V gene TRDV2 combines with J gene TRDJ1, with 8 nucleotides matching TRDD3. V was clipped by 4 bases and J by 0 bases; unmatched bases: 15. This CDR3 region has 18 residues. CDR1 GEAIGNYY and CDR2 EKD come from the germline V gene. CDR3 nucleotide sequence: TGTGCCTGTGAGGCCCTGGGGGAGCCTTCTTATTACACCGATAAACTCATCTTT. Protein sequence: CACEALGEPSYYTDKLIF.

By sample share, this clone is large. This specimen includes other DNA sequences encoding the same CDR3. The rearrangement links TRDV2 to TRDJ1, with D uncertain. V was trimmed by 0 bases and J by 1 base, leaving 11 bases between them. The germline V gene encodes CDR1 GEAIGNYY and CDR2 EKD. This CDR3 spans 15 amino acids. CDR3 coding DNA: TGTGCCTGTGACACCTTGGGAACCCCCACCGATAAACTCATCTTT. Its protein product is CACDTLGTPTDKLIF.

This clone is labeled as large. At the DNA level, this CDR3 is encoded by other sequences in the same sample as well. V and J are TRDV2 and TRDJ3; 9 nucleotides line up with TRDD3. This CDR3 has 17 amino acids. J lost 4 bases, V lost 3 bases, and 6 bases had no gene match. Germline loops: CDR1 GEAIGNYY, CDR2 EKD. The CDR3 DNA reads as TGTGCCTGTGACCCGCTAGGGGATACGTGGGACACCCGACAGATGTTTTTC. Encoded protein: CACDPLGDTWDTRQMFF.

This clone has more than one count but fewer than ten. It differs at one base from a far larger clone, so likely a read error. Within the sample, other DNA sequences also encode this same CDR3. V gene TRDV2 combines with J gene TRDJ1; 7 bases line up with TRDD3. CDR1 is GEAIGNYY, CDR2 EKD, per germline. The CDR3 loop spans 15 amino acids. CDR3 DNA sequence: TGTGCCTGTGACACCGTGGGGATAATGGCCGATAAACTCATCTTC. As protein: CACDTVGIMADKLIF.

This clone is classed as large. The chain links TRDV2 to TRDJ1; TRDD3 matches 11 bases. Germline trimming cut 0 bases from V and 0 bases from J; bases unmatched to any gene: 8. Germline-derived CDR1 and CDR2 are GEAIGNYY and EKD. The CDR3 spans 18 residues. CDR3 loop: CACDTLAGGYYDTDKLIF. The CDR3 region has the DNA TGTGCCTGTGACACCCTGGCTGGGGGATACTATGACACCGATAAACTCATCTTT.

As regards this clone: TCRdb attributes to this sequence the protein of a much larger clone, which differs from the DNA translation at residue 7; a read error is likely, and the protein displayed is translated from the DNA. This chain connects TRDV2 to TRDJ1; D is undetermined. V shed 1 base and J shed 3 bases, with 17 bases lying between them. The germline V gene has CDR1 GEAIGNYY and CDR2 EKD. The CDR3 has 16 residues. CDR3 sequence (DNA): TGTGCCTGTGACACTCTGGAGGATCCCCCGCCCGATAAACTCATCTTT. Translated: CACDTLEDPPPDKLIF.

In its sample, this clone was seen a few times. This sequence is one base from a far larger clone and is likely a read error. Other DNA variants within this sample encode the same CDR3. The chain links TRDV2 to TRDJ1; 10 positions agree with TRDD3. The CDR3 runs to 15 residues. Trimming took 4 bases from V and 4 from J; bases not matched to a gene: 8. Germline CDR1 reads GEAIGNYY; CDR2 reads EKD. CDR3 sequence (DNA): TGTGCCTGTGATCCCCTGGGGGATATTGGCGATAAACTCATCTTT. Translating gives CACDPLGDIGDKLIF.

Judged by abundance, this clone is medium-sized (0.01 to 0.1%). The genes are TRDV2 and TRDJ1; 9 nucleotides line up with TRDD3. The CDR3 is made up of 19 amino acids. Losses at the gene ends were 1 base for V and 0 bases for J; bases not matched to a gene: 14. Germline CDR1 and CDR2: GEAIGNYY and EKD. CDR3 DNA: TGTGCCTGTGACACTATCAACTACTGGGGGACACTGTACACCGATAAACTCATCTTT. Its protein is CACDTINYWGTLYTDKLIF.

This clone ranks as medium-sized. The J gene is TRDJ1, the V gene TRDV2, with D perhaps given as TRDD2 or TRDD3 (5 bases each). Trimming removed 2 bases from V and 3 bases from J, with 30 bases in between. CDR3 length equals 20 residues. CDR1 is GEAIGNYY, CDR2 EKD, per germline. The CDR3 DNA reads TGTGCCTGTGACAGCCTTCGTTCGACCCGGGGAACGAAGATCTCCGATAAACTCATCTTT. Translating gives CACDSLRSTRGTKISDKLIF.

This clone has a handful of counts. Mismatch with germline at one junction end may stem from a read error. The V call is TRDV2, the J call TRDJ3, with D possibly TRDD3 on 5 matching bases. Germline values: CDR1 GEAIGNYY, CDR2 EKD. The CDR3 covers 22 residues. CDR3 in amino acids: CACDPPPTGGTGSPWDTRQMFF. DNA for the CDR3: TGTGCCTGTGACCCGCCCCCAACAGGGGGTACGGGGAGCCCCTGGGACACCCGACAGATGTTCTTC.

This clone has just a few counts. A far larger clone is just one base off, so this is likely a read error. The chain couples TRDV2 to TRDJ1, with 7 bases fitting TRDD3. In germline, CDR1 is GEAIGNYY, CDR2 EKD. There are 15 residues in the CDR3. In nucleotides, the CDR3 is TGTGCCCGTGACACCGTGGGGATAATGGCCGATAAACTCATCTTT. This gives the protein CARDTVGIMADKLIF.

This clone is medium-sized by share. CDR3 nucleotides: TGTGCCTGTGACACGCTGGGGATTCTTGTCACCGATAAACTCATCTTT. Protein sequence: CACDTLGILVTDKLIF. The chain couples TRDV2 to TRDJ1; D is possibly TRDD3 (6 bases). The V and J ends lost 1 base and 1 base respectively, with 15 bases between them. The CDR3 consists of 16 residues. Per the germline V gene, CDR1 is GEAIGNYY and CDR2 is EKD.